The 9 T cell receptor beta chains below all came from one sample that was sequenced in a study of CD8 T cells in Susac syndrome. Random hexamers were used to reverse transcribe an amount of about 0.45 to 1 ug RNA. Using its own MiXCR run on the immunoSEQ multiplex PCR reads, TCRdb lists one record per CDR3 protein. The sample carries about 300,000 distinct CDR3 sequences, approximately 85% recorded once. The sample was CD8+ T cells from PBMCs. Receptors were obtained from a human donor with multiple sclerosis.

The CDR3 protein is CASSLLTSGYNEQFF. CDR3 bases: TGTGCCAGCAGCTTATTAACTAGCGGCTACAATGAGCAGTTCTTC. The chain is built from TRBV7-9 and TRBJ2-1; 8 positions match TRBD2. Germline values: CDR1 SEHNR, CDR2 FQNEAQ (reference sequence). The CDR3 runs to 15 residues. The J segment lost 3 bases and the V segment lost 2 bases, leaving 3 bases of the junction unmatched.

This chain joins TRBV7-9 and TRBJ2-1; D gene uncertain. This CDR3 has 14 amino acids. Germline CDR1 and CDR2: SEHNR and FQNEAQ (reference sequence). Trimming removed 1 base from V and 5 bases from J, with 9 bases in between. Here the CDR3 reads CASSLGGWHNEQFF. CDR3 nucleotides: TGTGCCAGCAGCTTAGGTGGGTGGCACAATGAGCAGTTCTTC.

CDR3 sequence (DNA): TGTGCCAGCAGCCCTAACATGAATGAGCAGTTCTTC. Amino acids: CASSPNMNEQFF. The chain joins TRBV5-5 to TRBJ2-1; D remains ambiguous. V dropped 4 bases and J dropped 7 bases, with 9 bases sitting between them. Germline assignment: CDR1 SGHKS and CDR2 YYEKEE (reference sequence). This CDR3 has 12 residues.

This chain uses TRBV28 with TRBJ1-3; 8 bases match TRBD1. This CDR3 region has 15 residues. After removal of 0 bases from V and 4 bases from J, the junction contained 2 bases not matched to a gene. The germline V gene encodes CDR1 MDHEN and CDR2 SYDVKM. The CDR3, as DNA: TGTGCCAGCAGTTTATGGGGACAGGCGGGAAACACCATATATTTT. It yields the protein CASSLWGQAGNTIYF.

The chain couples TRBV27 to TRBJ2-2; 9 bases align to TRBD1. V trimming: 0 bases; J trimming: 4 bases; junction bases outside the gene matches: 15. This CDR3 contains 20 residues. The germline V gene has CDR1 MNHEY and CDR2 SMNVEV (reference sequence). The CDR3 bases are TGTGCCAGCAGTTTATCGTCGGGGACAGGGCTAGGAGGGGTCACCGGGGAGCTGTTTTTT. The encoded protein is CASSLSSGTGLGGVTGELFF.

This clonotype was counted only a few times. The V and J genes are TRBV7-9 and TRBJ2-5, with 7 bases fitting TRBD2. The germline CDR1 and CDR2 sequences are SEHNR and FQNEAQ (reference sequence). This CDR3 has 14 residues. Trimming removed 5 bases from V and 5 bases from J; junction bases left unmatched: 8. DNA for the CDR3: TGTGCCAGCAGCACGTTGCAGGGAGGGGAGACCCAGTACTTC. Protein product: CASSTLQGGETQYF.

The J gene is TRBJ2-3, the V gene TRBV20-1, with TRBD2 identical over 10 bases. The CDR3 runs to 15 residues. Per germline, CDR1 DFQATT and CDR2 SNEGSKA (reference sequence). V lost 1 base and J lost 4; bases outside the gene matches: 5. This chain's CDR3 is CSARGLAGAPDTQYF. As DNA, the CDR3 is TGCAGTGCTAGAGGGCTAGCGGGAGCCCCAGATACGCAGTATTTT.

J is TRBJ2-1 and V is TRBV28; 9 bases agree with TRBD1. Germline-derived CDR1 and CDR2 are MDHEN and SYDVKM. This CDR3 has 15 amino acids. V gave up 3 bases and J gave up 6 bases; unmatched junction bases: 6. This chain's CDR3 is CASSFPGQGINEQFF. CDR3 DNA: TGTGCCAGCAGTTTTCCAGGACAGGGGATCAATGAGCAGTTCTTC.

Turning to this clonotype: The junction and the germline gene differ at one end; a read error may be behind it. The chain links TRBV5-6 to TRBJ2-7; 9 nucleotides align to TRBD1. Germline V gives CDR1 SGHDT, CDR2 YYEEEE. The CDR3 covers 16 residues. As DNA, the CDR3 is TGTGCCAGCAGCTTGCGCCAGGGGACAGGGATCTACGGGCAGTACTTC. Protein: CASSLRQGTGIYGQYF.